This T cell receptor beta chain was profiled in a study of T cell responses to AZD1222 COVID-19 vaccine (TCRdb year 2021). About the study as a whole: AZD1222 recipients given second doses at about 4 weeks or at about 12 weeks were pooled, since spike-specific TCR depth and breadth were not found to differ between the two schedules. A total of just over 230 trial participants underwent TCR sequencing, of whom about 210 had received two doses of AZD1222 and some 25 had received two doses of the MenACWY control vaccine. Enrollment into the trials was organized by age into subgroups of 18-55, 56-69 and 70-plus years, and those subgroups contained 148, 28 and 57 TCR-sequenced participants, respectively.

Note on this clone: Its antigen remains undetermined. No base-level quality is on record; no much larger clone is a single base apart.

General conclusions and limits of the study: In the small 56-69-year group, the increase in depth fell short of significance, most likely because of low power. The vaccine-associated CD4 TCRs covered the entire spike protein, and the dominant responses fell in regions 160-218 and 743-854. After two AZD1222 doses, spike-specific TCR breadth and depth were significantly higher than at day 0 and than in MenACWY recipients. Participants were mostly white British, with more females than males. The authors suggested clonal diversity may have been underestimated. Because no day 14 peak-response samples were available, the repertoires could be characterized only after the peak T cell response. Conclusions about previously exposed vaccinees were limited because only six AZD1222 recipients were SARS-CoV-2 seropositive at baseline. Epitopes outside the regions mutated in the B.1.351 and B.1.1.7 variants were reportedly recognized by nearly half of the unique spike-specific TCRs.

The sample's time point label, decoded: baseline before first vaccination. The vaccinee samples were drawn from two UK trials, COV001 and COV002, one of which was a single-blind randomized controlled phase 2/3 trial testing AZD1222 (ChAdOx1 nCoV-19) in healthy adults. For TCRbeta chain sequencing, PBMC samples from trial participants were taken at day 0 and at day 28 after the second dose. The V and J ends are trimmed by 4 bases and 1 base, leaving 10 bases between them. The CDR3 runs 14 residues from the cysteine to the phenylalanine. Only the CDR3 DNA stays, 42 bases, in frame from base 1. Sequences MNHEY (CDR1) and SVGAGI (CDR2) are obtained from the germline V gene. The CDR3 regions of human TCRbeta chains were analyzed by immunosequencing. On the study's bioinformatics: Repertoire TCRs were matched against a reference library of SARS-CoV-2-specific TCRs generated with the MIRA antigen-specificity platform. Breadth was defined as the fraction of unique TCRs that were SARS-CoV-2-associated, and depth was defined as the fraction of total T cells that were SARS-CoV-2-associated. Using the MIRA data, each spike-specific TCR was mapped to the spike region that the TCR reacts to and placed in a CD4 or CD8 class. Log10-transformed breadth and depth values were compared by one-way ANOVA with Sidak's multiple comparisons tests. The clones in this table, taken by TCRdb from immuneACCESS, are in-frame only. Not every clone is retained; where verified, under half of the shortfall comes from an unresolved V gene, and the cause of the rest is unknown. V and J calls and clone size are those listed in that table; D and trimming were worked out from the DNA. The sample yields some 120,000 clones; 70% to 85% were counted once. Around 6.2% of the sample lies in the top ten.

The receptor was isolated from an adult in good health. The source was peripheral blood, collected on day 0 of AZD1222 vaccination. This chain joins TRBV6-5 to TRBJ1-1, with the D gene uncertain. At the DNA level, the sequence is TGTGCCAGCAGTTCCGCACATAGGAACACTGAAGCTTTCTTT. This translates into CASSSAHRNTEAFF.